A single sample is the source of the 21 T cell receptor beta chains below, sequenced in a study of cytomegalovirus exposure and HLA in healthy donors. The PCR had 60 Vbeta and 13 Jbeta primers. Method: immunoSEQ multiplex PCR; TCRdb's copy keeps in-frame clones and lacks some. The sample lists over 150,000 clones, about 72% occurring once. Sequences were obtained from PBMCs. Receptors were obtained from a man aged 50 to 59 in good health and CMV-seropositive.

The chain combines TRBV15 with TRBJ2-7; 9 bases map to TRBD1. V was pared by 1 base and J by 3 bases, with 16 bases of the junction left unmatched. Germline V gene data show CDR1 as LNHNV and CDR2 as YYDKDF (reference sequence). The CDR3 consists of 19 residues. The CDR3 region is CATSRGPGTGQQALYEQYF. The CDR3 DNA sequence: TGTGCCACCAGCAGAGGCCCCGGGACAGGGCAACAGGCCCTCTACGAGCAGTACTTC.

The rearrangement links TRBV6-5 to TRBJ1-1; D is uncertain. CDR1 and CDR2 (germline): MNHEY, SVGAGI. The CDR3 totals 13 residues. Deletions cut 7 bases from V and 1 base from J, with 10 bases between. The chain's CDR3 is CASTPPGNTEAFF. The CDR3 DNA reads as TGTGCCAGCACTCCCCCCGGGAACACTGAAGCTTTCTTT.

J is TRBJ2-7 and V is TRBV5-6; 9 bases align to TRBD1. The V gene's germline CDR1 is SGHDT and CDR2 YYEEEE. This CDR3 comprises 16 residues. V was pared by 0 bases and J by 4 bases, with 8 bases of the junction left unmatched. CDR3 sequence: CASSLGLTGGGYEQYF. The CDR3 DNA is TGTGCCAGCAGCTTGGGATTGACAGGGGGGGGGTACGAGCAGTACTTC.

The chain links TRBV5-1 to TRBJ1-1; the match to TRBD1 covers 9 bases. Germline V lookup: CDR1 SGHRS, CDR2 YFSETQ. There are 16 residues in the CDR3. V shed 2 bases and J 5 bases; nucleotides not matched to a gene: 10. The CDR3 reads CASSFNQQGAGTEAFF. The CDR3 DNA follows: TGCGCCAGCAGCTTTAACCAACAGGGGGCGGGAACTGAAGCTTTCTTT. Filled out from reference TRBV5-1 and TRBJ1-1, the complete variable domain reads KAGVTQTPRYLIKTRGQQVTLSCSPISGHRSVSWYQQTPGQGLQFLFEYFSETQRNKGNFPGRFSGRQFSNSRSEMNVSTLELGDSALYLCASSFNQQGAGTEAFFGQGTRLTVV.

This clone came up once. The chain carries TRBV7-9 and TRBJ1-2; weak D call: TRBD1 (6 bases). The ends were cut back, 5 bases at V and 0 bases at J, with 13 bases in the middle. From germline, CDR1 is SEHNR and CDR2 FQNEAQ (reference sequence). The CDR3 runs 15 residues. CDR3 in amino acids: CASSQRTAPNYGYTF. CDR3 sequence (DNA): TGTGCCAGCAGCCAGAGGACAGCCCCTAACTATGGCTACACCTTC.

The rearrangement joins TRBV18 to TRBJ2-7, with D tentatively TRBD2 (5 bases). Trimming took 3 bases from V and 7 from J, leaving 16 bases between them. The length of the CDR3 is 14 residues. The germline CDR1 and CDR2 sequences are KGHSH and LQKENI. This CDR3 is CASSPRALRWEQYF. The DNA for the CDR3 is TGTGCCAGCTCACCGAGGGCCCTACGATGGGAGCAGTACTTC.

The chain uses TRBV10-3 and TRBJ2-7; 7 nucleotides agree with TRBD1. Germline V gene data show CDR1 as ENHRY and CDR2 as SYGVKD. CDR3 size: 16 residues. The V segment lost 4 bases and the J segment 4 bases; nucleotides outside the gene matches: 13. The CDR3 DNA reads TGTGCCATCAGTGTTGACAGGGCCCACACACTTTACGAGCAGTACTTC. Translation: CAISVDRAHTLYEQYF.

V usage is TRBV4-1 and J usage is TRBJ2-5; TRBD1 matches 8 bases. V was pared by 1 base and J by 5 bases, with 0 bases of the junction left unmatched. CDR1 is MGHRA and CDR2 is YSYEKL in the germline V gene. The CDR3 sequence is 13 residues long. CDR3 amino acids: CASSQGTGETQYF. As DNA, the CDR3 is TGCGCCAGCAGCCAAGGGACAGGGGAGACCCAGTACTTC.

This rearrangement joins TRBV5-1 to TRBJ1-1, with TRBD1 identical over 8 bases. The CDR3 is 15 residues long. V lost 5 bases and J lost 4; bases outside the gene matches: 10. The germline gives CDR1 SGHRS, CDR2 YFSETQ. The CDR3 region has the DNA TGCGCCAGCAGAACAGGGGGGCTATCGGGCACTGAAGCTTTCTTT. It translates to CASRTGGLSGTEAFF.

The V and J genes are TRBV6-1 and TRBJ1-1, with TRBD1 identical over 10 bases. CDR1 is MNHNS and CDR2 is SASEGT in the germline V gene. The CDR3 totals 15 residues. Trimming removed 6 bases from V and 5 bases from J; junction bases left unmatched: 9. In DNA form, the CDR3 reads TGTGCCAGCAGAAGACCGGGACAGGGGTGGACTGAAGCTTTCTTT. Translated, it gives CASRRPGQGWTEAFF.

The chain joins TRBV10-3 to TRBJ2-6; the match to TRBD2 covers 12 bases. CDR3 length: 18 amino acids. Germline CDR1 ENHRY, CDR2 SYGVKD. The V segment lost 4 bases and the J segment 2 bases; nucleotides outside the gene matches: 6. CDR3 DNA: TGTGCCATCAGTGGGGCTAGCGGGGGGGCCCCTGGGGCCAACGTCCTGACTTTC. Translated: CAISGASGGAPGANVLTF.

This clone was counted between two and nine times. This sequence joins TRBV7-3 and TRBJ2-1, with 7 bases matching TRBD2. With 1 base clipped from V and 9 bases from J, the junction kept 12 bases outside the gene matches. Per germline, CDR1 SGHTA and CDR2 FQGTGA. The CDR3 has 16 amino acids. The CDR3 reads CASSLMPRGGSSEQFF. The CDR3 DNA sequence: TGTGCCAGCAGCTTAATGCCCCGGGGAGGGTCAAGTGAGCAGTTCTTC.

This chain uses TRBV6-4 with TRBJ2-2; D may be TRBD1 (5 bases). V was pared by 0 bases and J by 7 bases, with 6 bases between. The length of the CDR3 is 13 residues. Germline V gives CDR1 MRHNA, CDR2 SNTAGT. CDR3 in amino acids: CASSDSDNGELFF. In DNA form, the CDR3 reads TGTGCCAGCAGTGACTCGGACAACGGGGAGCTGTTTTTT.

The gene calls are TRBV19 and TRBJ2-7; TRBD1 matches at 8 bases. With 5 bases clipped from V and 10 bases from J, the junction kept 13 bases outside the gene matches. This CDR3 spans 14 amino acids. CDR1 is LNHDA and CDR2 is SQIVND in the germline V gene (reference sequence). Here the CDR3 DNA reads TGTGCCAGTAGTGAAAACGGACAGGGCCTCCTACAGTACTTC. This codes for CASSENGQGLLQYF.

This sequence joins TRBV28 and TRBJ2-2; the match to TRBD1 covers 10 bases. Germline-derived CDR1 and CDR2 are MDHEN and SYDVKM. After removal of 5 bases from V and 6 bases from J, the junction contained 6 bases not matched to a gene. CDR3 size: 15 residues. The CDR3 is CASSPGQGYAGELFF. CDR3 sequence (DNA): TGTGCCAGCAGTCCGGGACAGGGGTATGCCGGGGAGCTGTTTTTT.

The chain couples TRBV4-3 to TRBJ2-2; D is uncertain. Germline loops: CDR1 LGHNA, CDR2 YSLEER. V was clipped by 0 bases and J by 5 bases, with 10 bases between them. The CDR3 loop spans 15 amino acids. The CDR3 bases are TGCGCCAGCAGCCAAGAGGCCTGGCGGACCGGGGAGCTGTTTTTT. Translation gives CASSQEAWRTGELFF.

V usage is TRBV19 and J usage is TRBJ1-1, with D unresolved. CDR1 and CDR2 from the germline V gene are LNHDA and SQIVND (reference sequence). V was shortened by 3 bases and J by 0 bases, with 11 bases between the two germline ends. CDR3 length: 15 residues. In DNA form, the CDR3 reads TGTGCCAGTAGTATCCTCTCGGCGGTGAACACTGAAGCTTTCTTT. Its protein is CASSILSAVNTEAFF.

The chain joins TRBV9 to TRBJ2-2; 9 bases line up with TRBD1. The V gene's germline CDR1 is SGDLS and CDR2 YYNGEE. This CDR3 has 14 residues. The trim removed 0 bases at V and 8 bases at J, leaving 2 bases unmatched. The CDR3 loop is CASSVDRGLGELFF. CDR3 DNA sequence: TGTGCCAGCAGCGTAGACAGGGGGCTGGGGGAGCTGTTTTTT.

The rearrangement joins TRBV6-5 to TRBJ1-1; D perhaps matches TRBD1 (5 bases). In germline, CDR1 is MNHEY, CDR2 SVGAGI. Between the trimmed V and J ends, which lost 6 bases and 5 bases, there was a span of 13 bases. The CDR3 is made up of 13 amino acids. CDR3 loop: CASRRGERTEAFF. CDR3 coding DNA: TGTGCCAGCAGACGGGGGGAGAGGACTGAAGCTTTCTTT.

The chain's CDR3 is CASSREENSPLHF. CDR3 DNA: TGTGCCAGCTCTCGGGAGGAAAATTCACCCCTCCACTTT. V gene TRBV18 combines with J gene TRBJ1-6; no clear D. Germline CDR1 and CDR2: KGHSH and LQKENI. The CDR3 spans 13 residues. Trimming took off 6 bases at V and 7 bases at J, with 10 bases between the two ends.

The V and J genes are TRBV15 and TRBJ2-2; no firm D call. The CDR3 is 12 residues long. V was trimmed by 1 base and J by 5 bases, leaving 2 bases between them. Per germline, CDR1 LNHNV and CDR2 YYDKDF (reference sequence). The CDR3 coding sequence is TGTGCCACCAGCAGAGTAACCGGGGAGCTGTTTTTT. As protein: CATSRVTGELFF.